These 8 T cell receptor beta chains originate from one sample sequenced in a study of blood T cell repertoires in COVID-19. The data were produced by immunoSEQ multiplex PCR, yet TCRdb's version contains in-frame clones alone and is incomplete. This table has 250,000 to 300,000 clones, 80% to 85% appearing once. Source material: peripheral blood. These TCRs come from a man aged 55 to 69 with acute or convalescent COVID-19.

The chain combines TRBV5-4 with TRBJ2-2; 13 nucleotides match TRBD2. Germline trimming cut 1 base from V and 0 bases from J; bases unmatched to any gene: 3. This CDR3 is 18 amino acids long. Germline CDR1 is SGHNT and CDR2 is YYREEE (reference sequence). CDR3 in amino acids: CASSLPGLAGTNTGELFF. The CDR3 coding sequence is TGTGCCAGCAGCTTGCCGGGACTAGCGGGAACGAACACCGGGGAGCTGTTTTTT.

CDR3 nucleotide sequence: TGTGCCAGTAGTACAGGGGTGACCCAGTACTTC. Its protein is CASSTGVTQYF. The gene calls are TRBV19 and TRBJ2-5; D is possibly TRBD1 (6 bases). Germline assignment: CDR1 LNHDA and CDR2 SQIVND (reference sequence). The CDR3 extends over 11 amino acids. The ends were cut back, 4 bases at V and 7 bases at J, with 7 bases in the middle.

This chain joins TRBV2 and TRBJ1-6, with D unresolved. Germline CDR1 is SNHLY and CDR2 is FYNNEI. V was cut by 8 bases and J by 0 bases, with 11 bases left in between. The CDR3 spans 15 residues. The CDR3 DNA reads as TGTGCCAGCCTACCTGGGAGCTCCTATAATTCACCCCTCCACTTT. Amino acid sequence: CASLPGSSYNSPLHF.

This clone was seen only once. This sequence joins TRBV7-2 and TRBJ2-1, with TRBD2 matching over 10 bases. Germline trimming cut 8 bases from V and 8 bases from J; bases unmatched to any gene: 6. Germline V gives CDR1 SGHTA, CDR2 FQGNSA. This CDR3 spans 13 amino acids. CDR3 protein: CASERGGRDEQFF. Written as DNA, the CDR3 is TGTGCCAGCGAGCGGGGGGGCAGGGATGAGCAGTTCTTC.

This chain uses TRBV12-3 or TRBV12-4 with TRBJ2-1; D is perhaps TRBD1 (5 bases). CDR3 length equals 12 residues. With 3 bases removed from V and 11 bases from J, the gap between germline ends came to 11 bases. The CDR3 region is CASSLLGHKQFF. The CDR3 nucleotides read TGTGCCAGCAGTTTGTTGGGGCATAAGCAGTTCTTC.

The gene calls are TRBV5-1 and TRBJ2-1; 11 positions agree with TRBD1. The V and J ends lost 7 bases and 5 bases, in that order; junction bases with no gene match: 11. Germline CDR1 SGHRS, CDR2 YFSETQ. This CDR3 is 16 amino acids long. The CDR3 protein is CASHLRTGGANNEQFF. As DNA, the CDR3 is TGCGCCAGCCATTTACGGACAGGGGGCGCTAACAATGAGCAGTTCTTC. The variable domain in full, completed from reference TRBV5-1 and TRBJ2-1, reads KAGVTQTPRYLIKTRGQQVTLSCSPISGHRSVSWYQQTPGQGLQFLFEYFSETQRNKGNFPGRFSGRQFSNSRSEMNVSTLELGDSALYLCASHLRTGGANNEQFFGPGTRLTVL.

This clone was seen a handful of times. V and J are TRBV28 and TRBJ1-1; the match to TRBD1 covers 8 bases. The J segment lost 3 bases and the V segment lost 8 bases, leaving 11 bases of the junction unmatched. Germline CDR1 reads MDHEN; CDR2 reads SYDVKM. The CDR3 runs to 15 residues. In nucleotides, the CDR3 is TGTGCCAGCTTTCCCCCCGCGACAGGGGACACTGAAGCTTTCTTT. Amino acid sequence: CASFPPATGDTEAFF.

This clone was recorded once. The rearrangement links TRBV11-1 to TRBJ2-1; perhaps TRBD2 as D (6 bases). Germline values: CDR1 SGHAT, CDR2 FQDESV (reference sequence). The CDR3 is 15 residues long. Trimming stripped 5 bases from V and 2 bases from J, with 13 bases between. The CDR3 DNA reads TGTGCCAGCAGCGGCGGGACTCCCACCTACAATGAGCAGTTCTTC. Translated: CASSGGTPTYNEQFF. Full variable domain (missing parts from reference TRBV11-1 and TRBJ2-1): EAEVAQSPRYKITEKSQAVAFWCDPISGHATLYWYRQILGQGPELLVQFQDESVVDDSQLPKDRFSAERLKGVDSTLKIQPAELGDSAMYLCASSGGTPTYNEQFFGPGTRLTVL.